Following are 30 T cell receptor beta chains from one sample sequenced in a study of blood T cells in healthy people across ages. A second PCR, run for about 7 to 11 cycles, used a sample-barcoded 5' primer plus a J-beta primer mix. Using its own MiXCR run on the 5' RACE reads, TCRdb lists one record per CDR3 protein. The table has about 570,000 distinct CDR3 sequences, about 26% seen once; the top ten hold around 18%. Specimen: blood. These receptors were taken from a woman aged 70-85 years in good health.

This sequence joins TRBV10-3 and TRBJ2-5, with D tentatively TRBD1 (5 bases). The J call may be wrong; the DNA end is better matched by TRBJ2-7. Germline values: CDR1 ENHRY, CDR2 SYGVKD. The CDR3 consists of 14 residues. The CDR3 reads CAIRGSTEEYEQYF. The CDR3 region has the DNA TGTGCCATCAGGGGGTCGACAGAAGAATACGAGCAGTACTTC.

The CDR3 DNA follows: TGTGCCAGCAGCTTGGTAACTAGCCTGGCCTACGAGCAGTACTTC. Its protein product is CASSLVTSLAYEQYF. The rearrangement joins TRBV7-2 to TRBJ2-5; a possible D gene is TRBD2 (6 bases). The DNA end is a closer match to TRBJ2-7, so the J assignment may be wrong. Germline CDR1 reads SGHTA; CDR2 reads FQGNSA. This CDR3 is 15 amino acids long.

This clonotype has a count of ten or more. The gene calls are TRBV6-6 and TRBJ2-5, with TRBD1 as a possible D gene (5 bases). Trimming took 8 bases from V and 13 from J, leaving 17 bases between them. The V gene's germline CDR1 is MNHNY and CDR2 SVGAGI (reference sequence). The length of the CDR3 is 11 residues. CDR3 nucleotide sequence: TGTGCCAGCTCCCACAACAGGAATGCGTACTTC. Protein product: CASSHNRNAYF.

V is TRBV5-1 and J is TRBJ2-5, with D uncertain. Germline assignment: CDR1 SGHRS and CDR2 YFSETQ. Between the trimmed V and J ends, which lost 3 bases and 2 bases, there was a span of 8 bases. This CDR3 has 13 residues. In DNA, the CDR3 is TGCGCCAGCAGCTCGCCTCCACAAGAGACCCAGTACTTC. Protein product: CASSSPPQETQYF. Complete variable domain (other parts from reference TRBV5-1 and TRBJ2-5): KAGVTQTPRYLIKTRGQQVTLSCSPISGHRSVSWYQQTPGQGLQFLFEYFSETQRNKGNFPGRFSGRQFSNSRSEMNVSTLELGDSALYLCASSSPPQETQYFGPGTRLLVL.

The chain links TRBV20-1 to TRBJ1-2; D ambiguous. V lost 0 bases and J 4 bases, leaving 12 bases between the germline ends. There are 14 residues in the CDR3. Germline lookup yields CDR1 DFQATT and CDR2 SNEGSKA (reference sequence). Here the CDR3 reads CSAREEGKGYGYTF. CDR3 in DNA: TGCAGTGCTAGAGAGGAGGGAAAGGGCTATGGCTACACCTTC.

This clonotype was observed a handful of times. The genes are TRBV29-1 and TRBJ2-1; perhaps TRBD1 as D (5 bases). Trimming stripped 1 base from V and 1 base from J, with 11 bases between. Per germline, CDR1 SQVTM and CDR2 ANQGSEA. The CDR3 is 15 residues long. The CDR3 protein is CSVEGSTGSYNEQFF. The CDR3 DNA reads TGCAGCGTTGAAGGGAGTACAGGTTCCTACAATGAGCAGTTCTTC.

V is TRBV7-2 and J is TRBJ2-4; a weak D match, TRBD1 (6 bases). The CDR3 runs to 14 residues. Germline V gene data show CDR1 as SGHTA and CDR2 as FQGNSA. V was clipped by 4 bases and J by 7 bases, with 14 bases between them. CDR3 in DNA: TGTGCCAGCAGCTCCGGACAGCCCAGGAACATTCAGTACTTC. Amino acids: CASSSGQPRNIQYF.

CDR3 sequence (DNA): TGTGCCAGCAGCTCCGGGACATCGGATAACTATGGCTACACCTTC. Translation gives CASSSGTSDNYGYTF. The J gene is TRBJ1-2, the V gene TRBV12-3 or TRBV12-4; possible D gene TRBD1, 6 bases. V was trimmed by 6 bases and J by 1 base, leaving 15 bases between them. The length of the CDR3 is 15 residues.

V is TRBV5-1 and J is TRBJ2-5, with 9 bases aligning to TRBD2. Germline V lookup: CDR1 SGHRS, CDR2 YFSETQ. V was pared by 1 base and J by 1 base, with 5 bases of the junction left unmatched. The CDR3 covers 16 residues. CDR3 sequence: CASSLSSSGVQETQYF. DNA of the CDR3: TGCGCCAGCAGCTTGAGTTCTAGCGGGGTCCAAGAGACCCAGTACTTC.

Only a few counts were recorded for this clonotype. The chain couples TRBV7-3 to TRBJ2-7; D is possibly TRBD1 or TRBD2 (5 bases each). The V and J ends lost 3 bases and 4 bases respectively, with 10 bases between them. This CDR3 has 13 residues. Germline CDR1 is SGHTA and CDR2 is FQGTGA. The CDR3 loop reads CASSLGTHYEQYF. The CDR3 DNA is TGTGCCAGCAGCTTGGGGACCCATTACGAGCAGTACTTC.

This clonotype is a singleton in its sample. The chain joins TRBV20-1 to TRBJ2-1; 9 nucleotides match TRBD1. Germline-derived CDR1 and CDR2 are DFQATT and SNEGSKA (reference sequence). CDR3 length: 15 residues. J lost 0 bases, V lost 5 bases, and 5 bases had no gene match. CDR3 loop: CSARDRDRSYNEQFF. CDR3 DNA sequence: TGCAGTGCTCGGGACAGGGATCGCTCCTACAATGAGCAGTTCTTC.

Only a few counts were recorded for this clonotype. The V gene is TRBV27, the J gene TRBJ2-3; unclear D gene. From germline, CDR1 is MNHEY and CDR2 SMNVEV (reference sequence). V was clipped by 2 bases and J by 0 bases, with 3 bases between them. The CDR3 extends over 13 amino acids. CDR3 sequence: CASSLMSTDTQYF. DNA for the CDR3: TGTGCCAGCAGTTTAATGAGCACAGATACGCAGTATTTT.

V is TRBV20-1 and J is TRBJ2-7, with 14 nucleotides matching TRBD2. The germline V gene has CDR1 DFQATT and CDR2 SNEGSKA (reference sequence). Trimming took 4 bases from V and 5 from J; bases not matched to a gene: 7. The CDR3 is 15 amino acids. CDR3 sequence reads: CSATRLAGGRDEQYF. The CDR3 region has the DNA TGCAGTGCTACTAGACTAGCGGGGGGGCGGGACGAGCAGTACTTC.

This clonotype showed up just a few times. V usage is TRBV2 and J usage is TRBJ1-4; D is uncertain. V was cut by 9 bases and J by 1 base, with 12 bases left in between. CDR1 is SNHLY and CDR2 is FYNNEI in the germline V gene. CDR3 length: 14 amino acids. The chain's CDR3 is CASRVVETNEKLFF. The CDR3 DNA reads as TGTGCCAGTCGGGTGGTTGAAACTAATGAAAAACTGTTTTTT.

The chain joins TRBV6-2 or TRBV6-3 to TRBJ2-5; possible D gene TRBD2, 5 bases. The end of the DNA fits TRBJ2-7 better, so the J call may be wrong. The CDR3 has 13 amino acids. The germline V gene has CDR1 MNHEY and CDR2 SVGEGT. The CDR3 loop is CASSSTIAGEQYF. For the CDR3, the DNA is TGTGCCAGCAGTTCCACCATCGCGGGCGAGCAGTACTTC.

The chain recombines TRBV7-2 with TRBJ2-1; 8 nucleotides agree with TRBD2. The germline V gene encodes CDR1 SGHTA and CDR2 FQGNSA. This CDR3 is built from 15 residues. The junction had 12 bases not matched to a gene; V was cut back by 5 bases and J by 9 bases. The CDR3 nucleotides read TGTGCCAGCAGCCCTCGGTCGGGGGGGCGCGTTGAGCAGTTCTTC. Residues: CASSPRSGGRVEQFF.

V and J are TRBV28 and TRBJ1-1; D is possibly TRBD1 (5 bases). This CDR3 has 14 residues. Germline lookup yields CDR1 MDHEN and CDR2 SYDVKM. V was shortened by 5 bases and J by 6 bases, with 16 bases between the two germline ends. The CDR3 region has the DNA TGTGCCAGCAGTCCCCCGAGGGGTTGGGCTGAAGCTTTCTTT. It encodes CASSPPRGWAEAFF.

As DNA, the CDR3 is TGTGCCAGCAGCGCCTACAGGGTTGGGGGGACCCAGTACTTC. Protein sequence: CASSAYRVGGTQYF. The chain is built from TRBV7-2 and TRBJ2-1; TRBD1 might be the D (6 bases). The better agreement between TRBJ2-5 and the DNA end casts doubt on the J call. This CDR3 is built from 14 residues. The germline CDR1 and CDR2 sequences are SGHTA and FQGNSA.

This clonotype was seen a few times. This sequence joins TRBV3-1 and TRBJ2-7; no clear D. The CDR3 totals 12 residues. With 6 bases removed from V and 6 bases from J, the gap between germline ends came to 12 bases. Germline CDR1 is LGHDT and CDR2 is YNNKEL (reference sequence). The CDR3 coding sequence is TGTGCCAGCAGTCCCACGGTCGGCGAGCAGTACTTC. Residues: CASSPTVGEQYF.

This clonotype was counted only a few times. The chain has TRBV7-3 and TRBJ2-1, with TRBD2 matching over 8 bases. The CDR3 contains 15 residues. CDR1 is SGHTA and CDR2 is FQGTGA in the germline V gene. With 1 base clipped from V and 8 bases from J, the junction kept 7 bases outside the gene matches. The CDR3 loop is CASSLSGGLGHEQFF. DNA of the CDR3: TGTGCCAGCAGCTTAAGTGGGGGACTAGGCCATGAGCAGTTCTTC.

The rearrangement uses TRBV25-1 and TRBJ2-2; 7 bases line up with TRBD2. CDR1 is MGHDK and CDR2 is SYGVNS in the germline V gene. V was pared by 1 base and J by 4 bases, with 12 bases of the junction left unmatched. There are 18 residues in the CDR3. This chain's CDR3 is CASSESFGGGPLTGELFF. The CDR3 region has the DNA TGTGCCAGCAGTGAATCTTTCGGCGGGGGACCACTCACCGGGGAGCTGTTTTTT.

The chain combines TRBV28 with TRBJ2-1; 9 bases are a match to TRBD1. The CDR3 is 16 amino acids. Germline V CDR1 and CDR2: MDHEN, SYDVKM. The V gene end was trimmed by 3 bases and the J gene end by 3 bases; junction bases not matched to a gene: 6. For the CDR3, the DNA is TGTGCCAGCAGTTTCAGGACAGGGGTCGGCTACAATGAGCAGTTCTTC. It is translated as CASSFRTGVGYNEQFF.

This clonotype has a handful of counts. The chain uses TRBV9 and TRBJ2-5; possibly TRBD2 for D (6 bases). The DNA matches TRBJ2-7 better at its end, which makes the J call doubtful. Germline V lookup: CDR1 SGDLS, CDR2 YYNGEE. This CDR3 contains 14 residues. Here the CDR3 reads CASSVDWGLYEQYF. CDR3 bases: TGTGCCAGCAGCGTAGACTGGGGACTCTACGAGCAGTACTTC.

This clonotype turned up a few times. V usage is TRBV2 and J usage is TRBJ2-5; TRBD1 is a possible D gene (6 bases). The V end lost 7 bases, the J end lost 7 bases, and 16 bases lay between the germline ends. Per germline, CDR1 SNHLY and CDR2 FYNNEI. This CDR3 has 13 amino acids. The CDR3 DNA follows: TGTGCCAGCATCCGCGACAGGTTGGCGACCCAGTACTTC. This sequence encodes CASIRDRLATQYF.

The rearrangement links TRBV6-1 to TRBJ2-5; D is undetermined. The J call could be wrong; TRBJ2-7 is a better fit for the DNA end. From germline, CDR1 is MNHNS and CDR2 SASEGT. This CDR3 has 16 residues. As DNA, the CDR3 is TGTGCCAGCAGCCCTGGAATACAGTCCCTTACCTACGAGCAGTACTTC. Encoded protein: CASSPGIQSLTYEQYF.

About this clonotype: Lacking the conserved final phenylalanine or tryptophan, this CDR3 likely reflects a read error. This sequence joins TRBV19 and TRBJ1-2; D is ambiguous. Per the germline V gene, CDR1 is LNHDA and CDR2 is SQIVND (reference sequence). The CDR3 is made up of 16 amino acids. V was cut by 7 bases and J by 4 bases, with 22 bases left in between. CDR3 nucleotide sequence: TGTGCCAGTAATATCCCGAGCGTCCCCCATACCTATGGCTACACCCTC. Its translation is CASNIPSVPHTYGYTL.

This clonotype appeared a few times. This chain joins TRBV6-1 and TRBJ1-3; no clear D. Trimming stripped 1 base from V and 8 bases from J, with 9 bases between. This CDR3 is 13 amino acids long. CDR1 and CDR2 from the germline V gene are MNHNS and SASEGT. The CDR3 here is CASSEGLRDTIYF. The DNA for the CDR3 is TGTGCCAGCAGTGAAGGGCTTCGAGACACCATATATTTT.

The rearrangement uses TRBV4-1 and TRBJ1-2, with D uncertain. The germline CDR1 and CDR2 sequences are MGHRA and YSYEKL. V dropped 0 bases and J dropped 1 base, with 12 bases sitting between them. The CDR3 is made up of 16 amino acids. Here the CDR3 reads CASSQDVRSGNYGYTF. The CDR3 DNA is TGCGCCAGCAGCCAAGATGTACGGAGTGGTAACTATGGCTACACCTTC.

Many counts were recorded for this clonotype. The rearrangement links TRBV7-2 to TRBJ2-5; D gene uncertain. The CDR3 sequence is 12 residues long. CDR1 is SGHTA and CDR2 is FQGNSA in the germline V gene. V was pared by 1 base and J by 6 bases, with 6 bases between. The CDR3 loop reads CASSLVIQTQYF. The CDR3 DNA follows: TGTGCCAGCAGCTTAGTGATCCAGACCCAGTACTTC.

This clonotype has a handful of counts. The V call is TRBV20-1, the J call TRBJ2-6, with D possibly TRBD1 on 5 matching bases. Between the trimmed V and J ends, which lost 6 bases and 1 base, there was a span of 16 bases. The CDR3 sequence is 16 residues long. The germline V gene has CDR1 DFQATT and CDR2 SNEGSKA (reference sequence). The CDR3 loop is CSAPTEEYSGANVLTF. For the CDR3, the DNA is TGCAGTGCCCCGACAGAGGAATATTCTGGGGCCAACGTCCTGACTTTC.